These 27 T cell receptor beta chains were all obtained from the same sample, sequenced in a study of cytomegalovirus exposure and HLA in healthy donors. Assay used: immunoSEQ multiplex PCR; TCRdb lists only in-frame clones, some missing. The sample has about 150,000 clones, 82% seen once. Sequencing was performed on PBMCs. Receptors were obtained from a young man in good health and CMV-seropositive.

CDR3 DNA sequence: TGTGCCAGCAGCTTGGGACCGACAGGGCAAGAGACCCAGTACTTC. This sequence encodes CASSLGPTGQETQYF. This sequence joins TRBV5-4 and TRBJ2-5; 7 nucleotides line up with TRBD1. Germline V CDR1 and CDR2: SGHNT, YYREEE (reference sequence). The CDR3 is 15 amino acids. V dropped 0 bases and J dropped 2; count of bases not matched to a gene: 4.

This rearrangement joins TRBV11-2 to TRBJ2-7; TRBD2 is a possible D gene (5 bases). Germline values: CDR1 SGHAT, CDR2 FQNNGV. V lost 5 bases to trimming and J lost 7 bases, with 15 bases between them. This CDR3 region has 13 residues. CDR3 sequence: CASSPGWVAEQYF. DNA for the CDR3: TGTGCCAGCAGCCCCGGATGGGTAGCGGAGCAGTACTTC.

The rearrangement joins TRBV4-2 to TRBJ2-3, with TRBD2 identical over 12 bases. V lost 2 bases, J lost 1 base, and 7 bases stayed unmatched. Per the germline V gene, CDR1 is LGHNA and CDR2 is YNFKEQ. CDR3 size: 18 residues. The CDR3 is CASSQRLASGGGTDTQYF. CDR3 coding DNA: TGTGCCAGCAGCCAAAGGTTGGCTAGCGGGGGGGGCACAGATACGCAGTATTTT.

The chain recombines TRBV6-5 with TRBJ2-1, with D perhaps matching TRBD2 (6 bases). Germline CDR1 reads MNHEY; CDR2 reads SVGAGI. The CDR3 contains 13 residues. With 6 bases removed from V and 8 bases from J, the gap between germline ends came to 14 bases. The CDR3 spells CASRTGWGDEQFF. In DNA form, the CDR3 reads TGTGCCAGCAGGACGGGTTGGGGGGATGAGCAGTTCTTC.

The chain joins TRBV7-3 to TRBJ2-2, with TRBD1 as a possible D gene (6 bases). Germline assignment: CDR1 SGHTA and CDR2 FQGTGA. Trimming shortened V by 5 bases and J by 6 bases, and 13 bases separated the two germline ends. This CDR3 has 14 residues. The CDR3 bases are TGTGCCAGCAGCCAGGGACAATACGCCGGGGAGCTGTTTTTT. This translates into CASSQGQYAGELFF.

V and J are TRBV4-2 and TRBJ1-2; 7 nucleotides match TRBD1. V was pared by 3 bases and J by 8 bases, with 15 bases of the junction left unmatched. Germline V gives CDR1 LGHNA, CDR2 YNFKEQ. This CDR3 has 16 amino acids. CDR3 in DNA: TGTGCCAGCAGCCAGGTTACTCCGCAGACAGGGATGGGCTACACCTTC. Its translation is CASSQVTPQTGMGYTF.

The chain carries TRBV5-4 and TRBJ2-5; 14 bases agree with TRBD2. V gave up 4 bases and J gave up 5 bases; unmatched junction bases: 7. Germline loops: CDR1 SGHNT, CDR2 YYREEE (reference sequence). The CDR3 is made up of 16 amino acids. Here the CDR3 DNA reads TGTGCCAGCAGCGGAGGACTAGCGGGGGGTCAGGAGACCCAGTACTTC. It yields the protein CASSGGLAGGQETQYF.

The V gene is TRBV18, the J gene TRBJ2-1; 9 bases line up with TRBD2. The CDR3 has 14 amino acids. CDR1 is KGHSH and CDR2 is LQKENI in the germline V gene. V trimming: 6 bases; J trimming: 4 bases; junction bases outside the gene matches: 4. CDR3 amino acids: CASSRAGGYNEQFF. As DNA, the CDR3 is TGTGCCAGCTCCCGAGCGGGAGGTTACAATGAGCAGTTCTTC.

The rearrangement joins TRBV6-6 to TRBJ2-7; 8 bases match TRBD2. V trimming: 5 bases; J trimming: 4 bases; junction bases outside the gene matches: 4. The CDR3 totals 13 residues. The germline gives CDR1 MNHNY, CDR2 SVGAGI (reference sequence). CDR3 DNA sequence: TGTGCCAGCAGTGGGGGACTAGTGTACGAGCAGTACTTC. Translating it yields CASSGGLVYEQYF.

The chain is built from TRBV5-6 and TRBJ2-1; 9 bases line up with TRBD1. Germline CDR1 SGHDT, CDR2 YYEEEE. There are 16 residues in the CDR3. After removal of 2 bases from V and 0 bases from J, the junction contained 3 bases not matched to a gene. CDR3 region: CASSLQGAGSYNEQFF. In nucleotides, the CDR3 is TGTGCCAGCAGCTTACAGGGGGCGGGCTCCTACAATGAGCAGTTCTTC.

The chain carries TRBV11-2 and TRBJ1-2, with D possibly matching TRBD1 (5 bases). In germline, CDR1 is SGHAT, CDR2 FQNNGV. The CDR3 extends over 13 amino acids. V lost 1 base to trimming and J lost 10 bases, with 13 bases between them. The CDR3 DNA follows: TGTGCCAGCAGCTTAGGATCAGGGTCAGACTACACCTTC. Translation gives CASSLGSGSDYTF.

The CDR3 sequence is CASSLGEVRNTEAFF. In DNA, the CDR3 is TGTGCCAGCAGCTTAGGAGAGGTTAGGAACACTGAAGCTTTCTTT. The gene calls are TRBV11-2 and TRBJ1-1; unclear D gene. Germline assignment: CDR1 SGHAT and CDR2 FQNNGV. V was pared by 1 base and J by 1 base, with 10 bases between. The CDR3 has 15 amino acids. Drawing the rest from reference TRBV11-2 and TRBJ1-1, the complete variable domain is EAGVAQSPRYKIIEKRQSVAFWCNPISGHATLYWYQQILGQGPKLLIQFQNNGVVDDSQLPKDRFSAERLKGVDSTLKIQPAKLEDSAVYLCASSLGEVRNTEAFFGQGTRLTVV.

The chain recombines TRBV5-1 with TRBJ1-2; 11 bases align to TRBD1. V lost 1 base and J lost 4; bases outside the gene matches: 3. Per germline, CDR1 SGHRS and CDR2 YFSETQ. The CDR3 runs 15 residues. The CDR3 nucleotides are TGCGCCAGCAGCTTGAGGACAGGGGGCAGCTATGGCTACACCTTC. It encodes CASSLRTGGSYGYTF.

The chain recombines TRBV5-1 with TRBJ2-1, with 8 bases matching TRBD2. Germline values: CDR1 SGHRS, CDR2 YFSETQ. The CDR3 length is 15 residues. The junction had 5 bases not matched to a gene; V was cut back by 0 bases and J by 6 bases. The CDR3: CASSLDGTSPNEQFF. CDR3 coding DNA: TGCGCCAGCAGCTTGGACGGGACTAGTCCCAATGAGCAGTTCTTC.

The CDR3 DNA reads TGCGCCAGCAGCCTAGTCTCACTAAGCAGACATGAGCAGTTCTTC. Protein: CASSLVSLSRHEQFF. This chain uses TRBV4-1 with TRBJ2-1; D is uncertain. CDR1 is MGHRA and CDR2 is YSYEKL in the germline V gene. V was trimmed by 4 bases and J by 8 bases, leaving 18 bases between them. The CDR3 consists of 15 residues.

The chain combines TRBV5-1 with TRBJ2-1, with D possibly TRBD2 on 6 matching bases. V lost 4 bases and J lost 3, with 14 bases in between. Germline V gene lookup returns CDR1 SGHRS and CDR2 YFSETQ. The CDR3 runs to 15 residues. CDR3 sequence (DNA): TGCGCCAGCAGCGTCGTATGGGGGGACTACAATGAGCAGTTCTTC. As protein: CASSVVWGDYNEQFF.

This sequence joins TRBV7-9 and TRBJ2-1, with 13 bases matching TRBD2. Germline V gives CDR1 SEHNR, CDR2 FQNEAQ (reference sequence). V gave up 5 bases and J gave up 6 bases; unmatched junction bases: 7. CDR3 length: 16 residues. CDR3 in DNA: TGTGCCAGCAGCCTTCGGACTAGCGGGGGATTCAATGAGCAGTTCTTC. Encoded protein: CASSLRTSGGFNEQFF.

V usage is TRBV7-9 and J usage is TRBJ2-7, with 10 bases fitting TRBD2. The length of the CDR3 is 14 residues. Germline loops: CDR1 SEHNR, CDR2 FQNEAQ (reference sequence). Unmatched junction bases numbered 8, after V lost 5 bases and J lost 7 bases. CDR3 nucleotides: TGTGCCAGCAGCACTAGCGGGGCGGTTGTGGAGCAGTACTTC. It is translated as CASSTSGAVVEQYF. Looking up the rest from reference TRBV7-9 and TRBJ2-7 gives the full variable domain: DTGVSQNPRHKITKRGQNVTFRCDPISEHNRLYWYRQTLGQGPEFLTYFQNEAQLEKSRLLSDRFSAERPKGSFSTLEIQRTEQGDSAMYLCASSTSGAVVEQYFGPGTRLTVT.

The rearrangement joins TRBV7-2 to TRBJ2-7; TRBD2 agrees at 7 bases. Germline V gene lookup returns CDR1 SGHTA and CDR2 FQGNSA. This CDR3 has 16 amino acids. With V trimmed by 2 bases and J by 1 base, 8 bases remained unmatched. CDR3 nucleotide sequence: TGTGCCAGCAGCTTAAAGTGGGTAGCGGGTTCCTACGAGCAGTACTTC. Its protein is CASSLKWVAGSYEQYF. Complete variable domain (other parts from reference TRBV7-2 and TRBJ2-7): GAGVSQSPSNKVTEKGKDVELRCDPISGHTALYWYRQSLGQGLEFLIYFQGNSAPDKSGLPSDRFSAERTGGSVSTLTIQRTQQEDSAVYLCASSLKWVAGSYEQYFGPGTRLTVT.

CDR3 amino acids: CSVPQGGGSTDTQYF. The CDR3 DNA is TGCAGCGTGCCCCAGGGAGGGGGTTCCACAGATACGCAGTATTTT. J is TRBJ2-3 and V is TRBV29-1, with a weak D call TRBD2 (7 bases). CDR3 length: 15 amino acids. V lost 6 bases and J 2 bases, leaving 18 bases between the germline ends. From germline, CDR1 is SQVTM and CDR2 ANQGSEA.

The chain joins TRBV9 to TRBJ2-5; possibly TRBD2 for D (5 bases). Germline assignment: CDR1 SGDLS and CDR2 YYNGEE. V shed 6 bases and J shed 5 bases, with 17 bases lying between them. The CDR3 consists of 14 residues. Here the CDR3 DNA reads TGTGCCAGCACCCCATCAGGAGGTCCGGAGACCCAGTACTTC. Translating gives CASTPSGGPETQYF.

This clone was seen a single time. The chain is built from TRBV7-2 and TRBJ2-5; 13 bases are a match to TRBD2. The germline CDR1 and CDR2 sequences are SGHTA and FQGNSA. CDR3 length equals 15 residues. Trimming cost V 6 bases and J 2 bases; bases outside gene matches: 3. The CDR3 nucleotides read TGTGCCAGCAGTTTGGGACTAGCGGGGCAAGAGACCCAGTACTTC. It translates to CASSLGLAGQETQYF. Supplemented by reference TRBV7-2 and TRBJ2-5, the full variable domain reads GAGVSQSPSNKVTEKGKDVELRCDPISGHTALYWYRQSLGQGLEFLIYFQGNSAPDKSGLPSDRFSAERTGGSVSTLTIQRTQQEDSAVYLCASSLGLAGQETQYFGPGTRLLVL.

This clone was seen a few times. The chain couples TRBV6-6 to TRBJ1-5, with 9 bases that match TRBD1. The CDR3 runs 15 residues. Looked up from germline, CDR1 is MNHNY and CDR2 is SVGAGI (reference sequence). The ends lost 4 bases at V and 5 bases at J; junction bases unmatched: 6. The CDR3, as DNA: TGTGCCAGCAGTTGGGACAGGGTAATACATCAGCCCCAGCATTTT. It codes for CASSWDRVIHQPQHF.

This sequence joins TRBV5-1 and TRBJ2-1; D call uncertain. V was cut by 4 bases and J by 8 bases, with 16 bases left in between. Per germline, CDR1 SGHRS and CDR2 YFSETQ. This CDR3 has 14 amino acids. The CDR3 nucleotides read TGCGCCAGCAGCCTGAGTGAGGCTCTCCATGAGCAGTTCTTC. This sequence encodes CASSLSEALHEQFF.

This clone has a handful of counts. The genes are TRBV4-2 and TRBJ2-7; D perhaps matches TRBD2 (5 bases). The CDR3 is made up of 13 amino acids. V was clipped by 0 bases and J by 6 bases, with 9 bases between them. The V gene's germline CDR1 is LGHNA and CDR2 YNFKEQ. CDR3 sequence reads: CASSQDRAGEQYF. In DNA, the CDR3 is TGTGCCAGCAGCCAAGATCGGGCGGGCGAGCAGTACTTC.

The V call is TRBV5-4, the J call TRBJ1-2; 9 bases align to TRBD1. With 0 bases clipped from V and 8 bases from J, the junction kept 5 bases outside the gene matches. Germline V lookup: CDR1 SGHNT, CDR2 YYREEE (reference sequence). The CDR3 length is 14 residues. The CDR3 DNA is TGTGCCAGCAGCTTGGGGAGGACAGGGGACGGCTACACCTTC. Amino acid sequence: CASSLGRTGDGYTF.

The V gene is TRBV19, the J gene TRBJ1-5; 7 nucleotides agree with TRBD1. The CDR3 length is 15 residues. Germline V lookup: CDR1 LNHDA, CDR2 SQIVND (reference sequence). With V trimmed by 1 base and J by 7 bases, 7 bases remained unmatched. CDR3 protein: CASSIGGQGGQPQHF. In DNA, the CDR3 is TGTGCCAGTAGTATAGGAGGGCAGGGGGGCCAGCCCCAGCATTTT.